The 21 T cell receptor beta chains in this list originate from one sample, sequenced in a study of cytomegalovirus exposure and HLA in healthy donors. Primers: 60 Vbeta forward and 13 Jbeta reverse. The table came from immunoSEQ multiplex PCR; TCRdb's copy has only in-frame clones and leaves some out. The sample lists 130,000 or so clones; roughly 66% were seen once. Sequenced sample: PBMCs. These receptors were obtained from a woman aged 55-75 years in good health and CMV-seronegative.

The V and J genes are TRBV15 and TRBJ2-3; 8 bases are a match to TRBD2. Per the germline V gene, CDR1 is LNHNV and CDR2 is YYDKDF (reference sequence). Trimming removed 5 bases from V and 3 bases from J; junction bases left unmatched: 4. The CDR3 sequence is 14 residues long. For the CDR3, the DNA is TGTGCCACCAGCCGGGCGGGAGGAACAGATACGCAGTATTTT. Amino acid sequence: CATSRAGGTDTQYF.

J is TRBJ1-5 and V is TRBV7-3; 7 bases are shared with TRBD1. The CDR3 covers 19 residues. V shed 2 bases, J shed 0 bases, and the junction held 13 bases outside the gene matches. The germline V gene encodes CDR1 SGHTA and CDR2 FQGTGA. CDR3: CASSLPRQGEGYSNQPQHF. The CDR3 nucleotides are TGTGCCAGCAGCTTACCTCGACAGGGCGAGGGGTATAGCAATCAGCCCCAGCATTTT. Complete variable domain (other parts from reference TRBV7-3 and TRBJ1-5): GAGVSQTPSNKVTEKGKYVELRCDPISGHTALYWYRQSLGQGPEFLIYFQGTGAADDSGLPNDRFFAVRPEGSVSTLKIQRTERGDSAVYLCASSLPRQGEGYSNQPQHFGDGTRLSIL.

This clone was detected only once. DNA for the CDR3: TGTGCCAGCAGCCCACCCGGGGAGACCCAGTACTTC. Its protein product is CASSPPGETQYF. J is TRBJ2-5 and V is TRBV7-6; no firm D call. Trimming pared 5 bases from V and 5 bases from J, leaving 9 bases between. The CDR3 covers 12 residues. Germline CDR1 SGHVS, CDR2 FNYEAQ.

Details on this clone: Sequence at one end of the junction differs from germline and may be a read error. The chain employs TRBV7-6 and TRBJ2-2; D is perhaps TRBD1 (7 bases). Germline-derived CDR1 and CDR2 are SGHVS and FNYEAQ. The CDR3 is 16 amino acids. The CDR3 DNA sequence: TGTGCCAGCAGCCTAGCTCCTCCAGGGGGGTTTGGGGAGCTGTTTTTT. Encoded protein: CASSLAPPGGFGELFF. Combining the CDR3 with reference TRBV7-6 and TRBJ2-2 gives the whole variable domain GAGVSQSPRYKVTKRGQDVALRCDPISGHVSLYWYRQALGQGPEFLTYFNYEAQQDKSGLPNDRFSAERPEGSISTLTIQRTEQRDSAMYRCASSLAPPGGFGELFFGEGSRLTVL.

The chain joins TRBV6-5 to TRBJ1-5, with D unresolved. V gave up 6 bases and J gave up 4 bases, with 10 bases separating them. Germline V gives CDR1 MNHEY, CDR2 SVGAGI. CDR3 length equals 13 residues. The CDR3 DNA reads TGTGCCAGCAGCGAGAACTGGAATCAGCCCCAGCATTTT. As protein: CASSENWNQPQHF.

The rearrangement links TRBV6-5 to TRBJ2-7; 10 bases match TRBD1. The CDR3 is 15 amino acids. The junction had 7 bases not matched to a gene; V was cut back by 6 bases and J by 2 bases. From germline, CDR1 is MNHEY and CDR2 SVGAGI. The CDR3 is CASSSRDRGTYEQYF. In DNA form, the CDR3 reads TGTGCCAGCAGCTCTCGGGACAGGGGCACCTACGAGCAGTACTTC.

This clone was detected only a few times. The J gene is TRBJ2-6, the V gene TRBV7-3; 9 bases fit TRBD1. The CDR3 length is 19 residues. Looked up from germline, CDR1 is SGHTA and CDR2 is FQGTGA. J was trimmed by 0 bases and V by 3 bases; bases with no gene match: 9. The CDR3 here is CASSFRGTGLTSGANVLTF. The CDR3 region has the DNA TGTGCCAGCAGCTTTCGCGGGACAGGGCTCACCTCTGGGGCCAACGTCCTGACTTTC.

The table lists this clone with a few counts. This CDR3 reads CSVRPSGSLGNEQFF. CDR3 nucleotides: TGCAGCGTTCGTCCTAGCGGGAGTTTGGGCAATGAGCAGTTCTTC. The J gene is TRBJ2-1, the V gene TRBV29-1; 10 bases fit TRBD2. The CDR3 length is 15 residues. From germline, CDR1 is SQVTM and CDR2 ANQGSEA. V shed 5 bases and J 6 bases; nucleotides not matched to a gene: 10.

In DNA form, the CDR3 reads TGTGCCAGCAGCTTGGTGGCTCAAGAGACCCAGTACTTC. Amino acid sequence: CASSLVAQETQYF. The chain is built from TRBV5-4 and TRBJ2-5; D gene uncertain. The germline V and J ends were trimmed by 0 bases and 2 bases, with 5 bases remaining between them. CDR1 is SGHNT, CDR2 YYREEE, per germline (reference sequence). The CDR3 length is 13 residues.

This chain links TRBV28 with TRBJ2-2; perhaps TRBD2 as D (5 bases). The germline gives CDR1 MDHEN, CDR2 SYDVKM. The CDR3 contains 16 residues. Trimming removed 2 bases from V and 1 base from J, with 11 bases in between. CDR3 sequence: CASSLGLRGNTGELFF. CDR3 DNA: TGTGCCAGCAGTTTAGGTCTTCGGGGGAACACCGGGGAGCTGTTTTTT.

The chain couples TRBV2 to TRBJ2-3; D is unclear. Germline V CDR1 and CDR2: SNHLY, FYNNEI. This CDR3 comprises 10 residues. V lost 5 bases and J 7 bases, leaving 4 bases between the germline ends. The CDR3 sequence: CASSHYTQYF. The CDR3 bases are TGTGCCAGCAGTCACTATACGCAGTATTTT.

The J gene is TRBJ1-1, the V gene TRBV27, with 11 bases matching TRBD1. Germline values: CDR1 MNHEY, CDR2 SMNVEV (reference sequence). V lost 6 bases and J lost 4; bases outside the gene matches: 7. CDR3 length equals 15 residues. As DNA, the CDR3 is TGTGCCAGCAGAGCCCGTGGACAGGGGGCCACTGAAGCTTTCTTT. This gives the protein CASRARGQGATEAFF.

The genes are TRBV29-1 and TRBJ1-1; D ambiguous. The V gene's germline CDR1 is SQVTM and CDR2 ANQGSEA. The CDR3 has 13 amino acids. Trimming cost V 6 bases and J 0 bases, with 11 bases left between them. For the CDR3, the DNA is TGCAGCGTCAAAGGAGAATTGAACACTGAAGCTTTCTTT. It specifies CSVKGELNTEAFF.

This clone was observed a few times. The chain combines TRBV6-5 with TRBJ2-1, with TRBD2 matching over 12 bases. The V gene end was trimmed by 6 bases and the J gene end by 9 bases; junction bases not matched to a gene: 9. Per germline, CDR1 MNHEY and CDR2 SVGAGI. The CDR3 extends over 15 amino acids. CDR3 sequence: CASSRGLAGFTEQFF. DNA of the CDR3: TGTGCCAGCAGCCGGGGACTAGCGGGTTTTACTGAGCAGTTCTTC.

V and J are TRBV2 and TRBJ2-1; unclear D gene. Germline V lookup: CDR1 SNHLY, CDR2 FYNNEI. There are 14 residues in the CDR3. V gave up 7 bases and J gave up 5 bases, with 15 bases separating them. The CDR3 DNA sequence: TGTGCCAGCACCCCTACCGAACTCAACAATGAGCAGTTCTTC. Translating it yields CASTPTELNNEQFF. Together with reference TRBV2 and TRBJ2-1, the CDR3 gives the full variable domain: EPEVTQTPSHQVTQMGQEVILRCVPISNHLYFYWYRQILGQKVEFLVSFYNNEISEKSEIFDDQFSVERPDGSNFTLKIRSTKLEDSAMYFCASTPTELNNEQFFGPGTRLTVL.

The chain uses TRBV15 and TRBJ1-5; 7 bases fit TRBD1. The CDR3 length is 14 residues. Germline V CDR1 and CDR2: LNHNV, YYDKDF (reference sequence). V gave up 0 bases and J gave up 6 bases; unmatched junction bases: 2. The CDR3 DNA is TGTGCCACCAGCAGAGACAGGGGGATTCAGCCCCAGCATTTT. Encoded protein: CATSRDRGIQPQHF.

Regarding this clone: Different DNA sequences within this sample yield the same CDR3. This rearrangement joins TRBV2 to TRBJ2-5; a possible D gene is TRBD2 (6 bases). This CDR3 contains 13 residues. Germline lookup yields CDR1 SNHLY and CDR2 FYNNEI. With 6 bases removed from V and 5 bases from J, the gap between germline ends came to 13 bases. CDR3 coding DNA: TGTGCCAGCAGAAAAGACGGAGGGGAGACCCAGTACTTC. Amino acids: CASRKDGGETQYF.

The chain combines TRBV7-8 with TRBJ2-3; 10 bases line up with TRBD2. CDR3 length equals 17 residues. V shed 1 base and J 2 bases; nucleotides not matched to a gene: 6. Germline lookup yields CDR1 SGHVS and CDR2 FQNEAQ. CDR3 DNA sequence: TGTGCCAGCAGCTTAGTAGGAGGGACTAGCGTCACAGATACGCAGTATTTT. This codes for CASSLVGGTSVTDTQYF.

The V gene is TRBV5-1, the J gene TRBJ2-1, with 12 bases lining up with TRBD2. CDR1 and CDR2 from the germline V gene are SGHRS and YFSETQ. CDR3 size: 16 residues. V lost 1 base and J lost 6; bases outside the gene matches: 5. CDR3 nucleotides: TGCGCCAGCAGCTTGTTCACTAGCGGGGGGTCCAATGAGCAGTTCTTC. It translates to CASSLFTSGGSNEQFF. The full variable domain, with the rest looked up from reference TRBV5-1 and TRBJ2-1, is KAGVTQTPRYLIKTRGQQVTLSCSPISGHRSVSWYQQTPGQGLQFLFEYFSETQRNKGNFPGRFSGRQFSNSRSEMNVSTLELGDSALYLCASSLFTSGGSNEQFFGPGTRLTVL.

The chain combines TRBV5-4 with TRBJ2-7, with 10 nucleotides matching TRBD2. V shed 4 bases, J shed 1 base, and the junction held 8 bases outside the gene matches. Germline CDR1 SGHNT, CDR2 YYREEE (reference sequence). The CDR3 totals 16 residues. CDR3 DNA: TGTGCCAGCAGCAAGCTTAGCGGGAGGATTTCCTACGAGCAGTACTTC. Translating gives CASSKLSGRISYEQYF.

The chain links TRBV7-8 to TRBJ2-3; D may be TRBD2 (5 bases). Trimming shortened V by 5 bases and J by 6 bases, and 15 bases separated the two germline ends. Germline loops: CDR1 SGHVS, CDR2 FQNEAQ. This CDR3 is 14 amino acids long. The CDR3 region is CASSIGRVADTQYF. The CDR3 coding sequence is TGTGCCAGCAGCATCGGACGGGTAGCGGATACGCAGTATTTT.